Listed here are 13 T cell receptor beta chains from one sample, sequenced in a study of graft-versus-host responses after intestinal transplantation. Measured with immunoSEQ multiplex PCR; TCRdb has only the in-frame clones, and not every one. Among some 100,000 clones listed, approximately 90% were seen once. The antigens for these receptors are not known. The sample was unstimulated CD8+ T cells sorted from spleen or lymph node cells, taken before transplant. The source is a human donor who was the organ donor for an intestinal transplant.

The CDR3 bases are TGTGCCACCAGGGGTGCCAGGACCGGGACAGGTCGAGAGACCCAGTACTTC. It encodes CATRGARTGTGRETQYF. This sequence joins TRBV15 and TRBJ2-5, with 8 bases matching TRBD1. CDR1 LNHNV and CDR2 YYDKDF come from the germline V gene (reference sequence). The CDR3 length is 17 residues. Trimming at V came to 6 bases and at J to 4 bases, leaving 16 bases not matched to a gene.

This chain connects TRBV5-4 to TRBJ2-3; 8 bases agree with TRBD2. Germline values: CDR1 SGHNT, CDR2 YYREEE (reference sequence). This CDR3 comprises 16 residues. J was trimmed by 2 bases and V by 1 base; bases with no gene match: 6. As DNA, the CDR3 is TGTGCCAGCAGCTTGTGGGTAGCGGGACCCACAGATACGCAGTATTTT. This gives the protein CASSLWVAGPTDTQYF.

This rearrangement joins TRBV28 to TRBJ2-7, with D perhaps matching TRBD2 (6 bases). CDR1 and CDR2 from the germline V gene are MDHEN and SYDVKM. Trimming pared 8 bases from V and 0 bases from J, leaving 20 bases between. This CDR3 has 16 amino acids. CDR3 residues: CASRSTPRDFSYEQYF. The CDR3 DNA follows: TGTGCCAGCCGCTCTACACCACGGGACTTCTCCTACGAGCAGTACTTC.

This clone was found once. Written as DNA, the CDR3 is TGTGCCAGCAGCAGCGGTCCCTACGAGCAGTACTTC. It codes for CASSSGPYEQYF. The V gene is TRBV7-9, the J gene TRBJ2-7, with D possibly being TRBD2 (5 bases). V lost 5 bases and J 2 bases, leaving 7 bases between the germline ends. Germline CDR1 and CDR2: SEHNR and FQNEAQ (reference sequence). The CDR3 is made up of 12 amino acids. The full variable domain, in which reference TRBV7-9 and TRBJ2-7 provide the parts outside the CDR3, is DTGVSQNPRHKITKRGQNVTFRCDPISEHNRLYWYRQTLGQGPEFLTYFQNEAQLEKSRLLSDRFSAERPKGSFSTLEIQRTEQGDSAMYLCASSSGPYEQYFGPGTRLTVT.

The gene calls are TRBV5-6 and TRBJ2-7, with 8 bases that match TRBD1. Unmatched junction bases numbered 4, after V lost 4 bases and J lost 4 bases. CDR1 is SGHDT and CDR2 is YYEEEE in the germline V gene. This CDR3 is 13 amino acids long. The CDR3 spells CASSRQGSYEQYF. CDR3 sequence (DNA): TGTGCCAGCAGCCGACAGGGGTCGTACGAGCAGTACTTC.

The chain uses TRBV30 and TRBJ1-2, with D uncertain. From germline, CDR1 is GTSNPN and CDR2 SVGIG (reference sequence). Trimming left V 4 bases short and J 6 bases short, with 9 bases between. The CDR3 covers 11 residues. The CDR3 nucleotides are TGTGCCTGGATCCGGGAGAATGGCTACACCTTC. Its protein is CAWIRENGYTF. Full variable domain (outside the CDR3, taken from reference TRBV30 and TRBJ1-2): SQTIHQWPATLVQPVGSPLSLECTVEGTSNPNLYWYRQAAGRGLQLLFYSVGIGQISSEVPQNLSASRPQDRQFILSSKKLLLSDSGFYLCAWIRENGYTFGSGTRLTVV.

The rearrangement uses TRBV9 and TRBJ2-5, with D possibly matching TRBD2 (6 bases). This CDR3 has 14 residues. Germline values: CDR1 SGDLS, CDR2 YYNGEE. Deletions cut 4 bases from V and 5 bases from J, with 15 bases between. CDR3 in amino acids: CASSRGLIPETQYF. CDR3 DNA sequence: TGTGCCAGCAGCCGAGGACTAATACCTGAGACCCAGTACTTC.

The V and J genes are TRBV5-1 and TRBJ1-2, with a tentative D call TRBD1 (6 bases). Germline assignment: CDR1 SGHRS and CDR2 YFSETQ. Deletions cut 2 bases from V and 6 bases from J, with 14 bases between. This CDR3 has 14 residues. The CDR3 DNA is TGCGCCAGCAGCTTCACACAGGGATGGGATGGCTACACCTTC. It codes for CASSFTQGWDGYTF.

The chain employs TRBV6-6 and TRBJ1-2; no definite D call. The CDR3 runs 11 residues. V shed 6 bases and J shed 7 bases, with 9 bases lying between them. Germline V gene lookup returns CDR1 MNHNY and CDR2 SVGAGI (reference sequence). The CDR3: CASRSEGGYTF. Here the CDR3 DNA reads TGTGCCAGCAGATCGGAGGGTGGCTACACCTTC.

This chain links TRBV27 with TRBJ2-5, with D maybe TRBD2 (7 bases). CDR1 is MNHEY, CDR2 SMNVEV, per germline (reference sequence). V dropped 8 bases and J dropped 6 bases, with 19 bases sitting between them. This CDR3 has 14 amino acids. The CDR3: CASQSGAGTKTQYF. The CDR3 nucleotides read TGTGCCAGCCAATCAGGGGCAGGGACTAAGACCCAGTACTTC.

In the case of this clone: One junction end disagrees with the germline gene, perhaps due to a read error. Other DNA sequences in this specimen translate into the identical CDR3. The chain couples TRBV13 to TRBJ1-3, with 9 bases aligning to TRBD1. This CDR3 is 20 amino acids long. CDR1 and CDR2 from the germline V gene are PRHDT and FYEKMQ (reference sequence). The CDR3 DNA follows: TGTGCCAGCAGCTTCACGGACAGGGGAATGGGGTTGTCTTCTGGGAACACCATATATTTT. As protein: CASSFTDRGMGLSSGNTIYF.

The gene calls are TRBV4-2 and TRBJ2-7; a possible D gene is TRBD1 (5 bases). This CDR3 has 13 residues. V lost 3 bases to trimming and J lost 3 bases, with 9 bases between them. CDR1 LGHNA and CDR2 YNFKEQ come from the germline V gene. CDR3 in amino acids: CASSQDILYEQYF. The CDR3 DNA sequence: TGTGCCAGCAGCCAGGACATCCTCTACGAGCAGTACTTC.

The chain joins TRBV25-1 to TRBJ2-1; D gene ambiguous. This CDR3 contains 13 residues. The V and J ends lost 3 bases and 7 bases respectively, with 10 bases between them. From germline, CDR1 is MGHDK and CDR2 SYGVNS. CDR3 loop: CASSEVGANEQFF. DNA of the CDR3: TGTGCCAGCAGTGAGGTCGGAGCTAATGAGCAGTTCTTC.